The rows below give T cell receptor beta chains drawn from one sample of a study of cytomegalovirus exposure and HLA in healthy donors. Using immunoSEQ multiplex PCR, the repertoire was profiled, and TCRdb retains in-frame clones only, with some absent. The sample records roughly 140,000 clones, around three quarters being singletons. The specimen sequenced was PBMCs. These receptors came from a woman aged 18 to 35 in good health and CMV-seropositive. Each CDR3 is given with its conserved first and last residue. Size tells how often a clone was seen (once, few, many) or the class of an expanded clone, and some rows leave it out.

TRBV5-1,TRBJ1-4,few,CASSSQQGTSGEKLFF
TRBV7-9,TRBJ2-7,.,CASSPWGGSSYEQYF
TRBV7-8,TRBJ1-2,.,CASSAGRTYGYTF
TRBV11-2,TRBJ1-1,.,CASSLQGLRAFF
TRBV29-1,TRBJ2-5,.,CSVSVSFGTQYF
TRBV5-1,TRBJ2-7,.,CATYGGQGEYEQYF
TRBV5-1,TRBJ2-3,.,CASSSKQSGGFTDTQYF
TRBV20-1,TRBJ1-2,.,CSARDKYGYTF
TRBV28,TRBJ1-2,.,CASGIGGGEGYTF
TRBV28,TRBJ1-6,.,CASSLQTGGGSPLHF
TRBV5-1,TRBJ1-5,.,CASSSTGGIQPQHF
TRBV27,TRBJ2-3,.,CASSWTSGGVTDTQYF
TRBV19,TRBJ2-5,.,CASSQRLVETQYF
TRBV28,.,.,CASRNPSAPYEQYF
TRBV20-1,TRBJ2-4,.,CSARLVGRYF
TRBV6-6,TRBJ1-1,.,CASSVPGTGSVPAFF
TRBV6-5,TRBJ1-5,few,CASSYGQGSAQPQHF
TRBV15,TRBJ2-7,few,CATSRDRPGFYEQYF
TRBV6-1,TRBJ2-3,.,CASTLGATTDTQYF
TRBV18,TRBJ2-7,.,CASSPDPGGYEQYF
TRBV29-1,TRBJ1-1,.,CSALDRANTEAFF
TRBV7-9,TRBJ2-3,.,CASISSDSLLAFTDTQYF
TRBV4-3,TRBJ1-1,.,CASSQNGGGRGQVTEAFF
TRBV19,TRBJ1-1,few,CASSSPGKNTEAFF
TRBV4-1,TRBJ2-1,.,CASSIGTSLNEQFF
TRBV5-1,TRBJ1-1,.,CASSLVIGAEAFF
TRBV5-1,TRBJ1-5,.,CASSLDSPNQPQHF
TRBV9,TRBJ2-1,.,CASSETSGGASDEQFF
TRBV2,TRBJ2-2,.,CASSVVAANTGELFF
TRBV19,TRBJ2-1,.,CASSIRGLAGDVQFF
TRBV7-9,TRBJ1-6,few,CAMQKGQGPNSPLHF
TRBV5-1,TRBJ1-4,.,CASSSTGFEEKLFF
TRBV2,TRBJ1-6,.,CASFLQGNSPLHF
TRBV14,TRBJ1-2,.,CASSQGQRRGYTF
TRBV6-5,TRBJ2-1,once,CASTFVGLDSNEQFF
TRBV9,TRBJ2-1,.,CASSVSQGPYNEQFF
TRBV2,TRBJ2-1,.,CASSKREEHNEQFF
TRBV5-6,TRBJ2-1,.,CASSGGRGRLNEQFF
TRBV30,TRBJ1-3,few,CAWSSESGGVLGNTIYF
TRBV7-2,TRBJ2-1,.,CASSARTSGAIYNEQFF
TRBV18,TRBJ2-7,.,CASSTLSGIKSDEQYF
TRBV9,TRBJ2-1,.,CASSGRTSGGPYNEQFF
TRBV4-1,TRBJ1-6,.,CASSQDRGRSYNSPLHF
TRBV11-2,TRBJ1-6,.,CASSGGQAFHNSPLHF
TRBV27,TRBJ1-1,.,CASSSLGVADTEAFF
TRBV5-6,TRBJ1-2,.,CASSLTGGWGGYTF
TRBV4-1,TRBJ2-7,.,CASSQGPGGVYEQYF
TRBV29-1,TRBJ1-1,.,CSVTGTGALNTEAFF
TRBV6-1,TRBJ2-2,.,CASSATWNTGELFF
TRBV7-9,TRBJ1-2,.,CASGDGVPGYTF
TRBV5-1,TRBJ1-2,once,CASSLEGQGAYGYTF
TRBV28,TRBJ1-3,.,CASSGQREGNTIYF
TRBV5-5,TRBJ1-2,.,CASSSPQGGYTF